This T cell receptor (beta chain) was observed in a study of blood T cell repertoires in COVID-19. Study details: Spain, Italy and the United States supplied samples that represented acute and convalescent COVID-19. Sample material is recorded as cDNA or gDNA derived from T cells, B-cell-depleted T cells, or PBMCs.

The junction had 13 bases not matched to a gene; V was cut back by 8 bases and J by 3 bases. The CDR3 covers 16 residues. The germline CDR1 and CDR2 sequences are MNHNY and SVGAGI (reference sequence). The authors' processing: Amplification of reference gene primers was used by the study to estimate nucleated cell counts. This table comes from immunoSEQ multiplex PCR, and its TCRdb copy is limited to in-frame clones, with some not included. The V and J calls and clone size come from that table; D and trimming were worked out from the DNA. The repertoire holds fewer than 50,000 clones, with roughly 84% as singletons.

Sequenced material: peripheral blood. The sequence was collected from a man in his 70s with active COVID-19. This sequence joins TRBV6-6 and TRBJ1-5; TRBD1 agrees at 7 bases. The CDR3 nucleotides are TGTGCCAGCCGCTGGGTCCTGACAGGGTCCAATCAGCCCCAGCATTTT. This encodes CASRWVLTGSNQPQHF.